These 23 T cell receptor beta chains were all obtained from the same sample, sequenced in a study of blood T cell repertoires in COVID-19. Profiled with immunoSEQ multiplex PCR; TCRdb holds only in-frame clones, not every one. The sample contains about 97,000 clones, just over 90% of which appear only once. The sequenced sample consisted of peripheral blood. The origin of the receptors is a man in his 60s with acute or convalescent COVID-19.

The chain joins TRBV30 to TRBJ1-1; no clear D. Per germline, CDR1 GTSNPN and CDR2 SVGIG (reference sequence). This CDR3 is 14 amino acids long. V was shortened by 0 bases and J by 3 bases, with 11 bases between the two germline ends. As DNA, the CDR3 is TGTGCCTGGAGTGTCGGAGGGAAGGACACTGAAGCTTTCTTT. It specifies CAWSVGGKDTEAFF.

The CDR3 DNA reads as TGTGCCAGCAGCCCGAACGGAGGATTAGGAGAGCAGTTCTTC. Amino acids: CASSPNGGLGEQFF. The chain couples TRBV6-5 to TRBJ2-1, with D possibly matching TRBD2 (5 bases). The CDR3 loop spans 14 amino acids. Per germline, CDR1 MNHEY and CDR2 SVGAGI. Trimming cost V 6 bases and J 10 bases, with 19 bases left between them.

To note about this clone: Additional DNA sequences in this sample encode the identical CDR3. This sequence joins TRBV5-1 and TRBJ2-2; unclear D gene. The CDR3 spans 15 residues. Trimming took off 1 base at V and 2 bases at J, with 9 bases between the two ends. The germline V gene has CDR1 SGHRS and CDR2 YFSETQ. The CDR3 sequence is CASSLTASNTGELFF. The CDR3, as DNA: TGCGCCAGCAGCTTGACAGCATCAAACACCGGGGAGCTGTTTTTT. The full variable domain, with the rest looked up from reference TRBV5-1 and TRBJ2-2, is KAGVTQTPRYLIKTRGQQVTLSCSPISGHRSVSWYQQTPGQGLQFLFEYFSETQRNKGNFPGRFSGRQFSNSRSEMNVSTLELGDSALYLCASSLTASNTGELFFGEGSRLTVL.

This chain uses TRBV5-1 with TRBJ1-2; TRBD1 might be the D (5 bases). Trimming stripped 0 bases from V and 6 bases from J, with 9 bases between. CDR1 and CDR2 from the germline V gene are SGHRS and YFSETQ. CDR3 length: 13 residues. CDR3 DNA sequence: TGCGCCAGCAGCTTGGCAGGGAAAGATGGCTACACCTTC. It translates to CASSLAGKDGYTF.

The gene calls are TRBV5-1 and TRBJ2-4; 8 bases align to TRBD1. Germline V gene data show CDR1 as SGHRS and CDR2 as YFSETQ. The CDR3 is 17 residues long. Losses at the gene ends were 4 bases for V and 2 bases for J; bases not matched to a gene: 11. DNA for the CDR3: TGCGCCAGCAGCCCCGACAGGGGTGGTTCTTCCAAAAACATTCAGTACTTC. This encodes CASSPDRGGSSKNIQYF.

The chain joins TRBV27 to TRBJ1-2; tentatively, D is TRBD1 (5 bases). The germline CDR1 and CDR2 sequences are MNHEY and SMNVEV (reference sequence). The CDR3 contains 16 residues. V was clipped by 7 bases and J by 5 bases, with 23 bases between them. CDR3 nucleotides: TGTGCCAGCACCAATTTATGGGAGGGGAACCCATATGGCTACACCTTC. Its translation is CASTNLWEGNPYGYTF.

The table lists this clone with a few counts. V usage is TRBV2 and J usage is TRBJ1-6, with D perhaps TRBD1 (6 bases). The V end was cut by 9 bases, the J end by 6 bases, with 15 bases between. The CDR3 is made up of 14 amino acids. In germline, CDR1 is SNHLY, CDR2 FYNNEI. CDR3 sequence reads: CASIPGHINSPLHF. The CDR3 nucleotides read TGTGCCAGTATACCGGGACACATTAATTCACCCCTCCACTTT.

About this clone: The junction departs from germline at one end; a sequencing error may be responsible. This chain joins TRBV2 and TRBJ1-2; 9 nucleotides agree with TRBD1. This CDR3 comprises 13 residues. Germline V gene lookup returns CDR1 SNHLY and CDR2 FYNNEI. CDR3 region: CASSEDRGFGYTF. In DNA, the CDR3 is TGTGCCAGCAGCGAAGACAGGGGGTTCGGCTACACCTTC.

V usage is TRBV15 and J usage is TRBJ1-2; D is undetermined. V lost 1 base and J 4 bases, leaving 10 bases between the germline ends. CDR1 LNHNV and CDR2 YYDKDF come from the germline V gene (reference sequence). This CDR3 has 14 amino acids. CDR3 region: CATSRGGEGYGYTF. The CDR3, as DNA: TGTGCCACCAGCAGAGGTGGAGAGGGCTATGGCTACACCTTC.

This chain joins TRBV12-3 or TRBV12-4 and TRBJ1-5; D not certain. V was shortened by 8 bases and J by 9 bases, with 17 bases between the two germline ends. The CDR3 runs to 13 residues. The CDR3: CASGMGGGRPQHF. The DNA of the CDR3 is TGTGCCAGCGGTATGGGTGGAGGACGGCCCCAGCATTTT.

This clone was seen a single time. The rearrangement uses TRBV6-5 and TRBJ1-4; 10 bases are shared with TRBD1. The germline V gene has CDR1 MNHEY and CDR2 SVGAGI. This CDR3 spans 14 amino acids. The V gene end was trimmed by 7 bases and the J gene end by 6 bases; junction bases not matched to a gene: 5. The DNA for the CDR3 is TGTGCCAGCAAAAGACAGGGGGCACATGAAAAACTGTTTTTT. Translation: CASKRQGAHEKLFF.

The CDR3 protein is CASSLGIYEQYF. The DNA of the CDR3 is TGTGCCAGCAGTCTCGGGATCTACGAGCAGTACTTC. The chain has TRBV18 and TRBJ2-7, with D possibly TRBD2 on 5 matching bases. The germline CDR1 and CDR2 sequences are KGHSH and LQKENI. Deletions cut 8 bases from V and 3 bases from J, with 11 bases between. CDR3 length: 12 amino acids. The full variable domain, its missing parts supplied by reference TRBV18 and TRBJ2-7, is NAGVMQNPRHLVRRRGQEARLRCSPMKGHSHVYWYRQLPEEGLKFMVYLQKENIIDESGMPKERFSAEFPKEGPSILRIQQVVRGDSAAYFCASSLGIYEQYFGPGTRLTVT.

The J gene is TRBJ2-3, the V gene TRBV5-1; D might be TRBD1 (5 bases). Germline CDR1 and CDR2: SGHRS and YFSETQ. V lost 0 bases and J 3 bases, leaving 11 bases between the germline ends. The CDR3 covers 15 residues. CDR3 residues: CASSLEAGRTDTQYF. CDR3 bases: TGCGCCAGCAGCTTGGAGGCAGGGCGTACAGATACGCAGTATTTT.

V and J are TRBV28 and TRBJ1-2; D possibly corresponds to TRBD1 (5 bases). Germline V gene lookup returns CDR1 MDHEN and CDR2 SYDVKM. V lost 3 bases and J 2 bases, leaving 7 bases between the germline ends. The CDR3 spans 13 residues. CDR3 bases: TGTGCCAGCAGTTTCTCAGGGAACTATGGCTACACCTTC. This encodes CASSFSGNYGYTF.

In DNA form, the CDR3 reads TGTGCCAGCAGCTTCTTGACAGGGGGCGATTCACCCCTCCACTTT. Translation gives CASSFLTGGDSPLHF. This sequence joins TRBV11-2 and TRBJ1-6; 10 nucleotides agree with TRBD1. With 3 bases clipped from V and 8 bases from J, the junction kept 4 bases outside the gene matches. The CDR3 spans 15 residues. Germline CDR1 SGHAT, CDR2 FQNNGV.

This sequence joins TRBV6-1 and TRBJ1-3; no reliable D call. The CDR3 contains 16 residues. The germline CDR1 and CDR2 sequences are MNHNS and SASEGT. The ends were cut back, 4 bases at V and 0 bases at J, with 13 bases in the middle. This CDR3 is CASSASQVSSGNTIYF. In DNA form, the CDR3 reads TGTGCCAGCAGTGCCAGCCAGGTGTCCTCTGGAAACACCATATATTTT.

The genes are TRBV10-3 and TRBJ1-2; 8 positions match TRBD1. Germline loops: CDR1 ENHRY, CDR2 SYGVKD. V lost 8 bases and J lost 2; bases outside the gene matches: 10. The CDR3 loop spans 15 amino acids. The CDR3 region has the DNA TGTGCCATCGAACCGGGGGACAGGCTAAACTATGGCTACACCTTC. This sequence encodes CAIEPGDRLNYGYTF.

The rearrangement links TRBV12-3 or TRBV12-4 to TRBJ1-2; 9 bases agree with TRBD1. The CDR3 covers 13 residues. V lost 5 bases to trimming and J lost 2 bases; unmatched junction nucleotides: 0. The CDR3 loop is CASSGQGNYGYTF. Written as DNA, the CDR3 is TGTGCCAGCAGTGGACAGGGGAACTATGGCTACACCTTC.

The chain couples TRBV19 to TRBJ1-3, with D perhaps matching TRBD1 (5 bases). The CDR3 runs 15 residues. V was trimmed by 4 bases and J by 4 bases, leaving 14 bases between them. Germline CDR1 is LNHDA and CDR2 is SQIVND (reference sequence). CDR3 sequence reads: CASSTPRGTGNTIYF. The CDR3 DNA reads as TGTGCCAGTAGTACGCCAAGGGGAACCGGAAACACCATATATTTT.

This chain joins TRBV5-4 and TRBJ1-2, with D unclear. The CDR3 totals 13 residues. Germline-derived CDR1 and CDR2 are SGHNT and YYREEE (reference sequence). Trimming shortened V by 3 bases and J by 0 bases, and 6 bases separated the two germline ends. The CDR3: CASSSHSNYGYTF. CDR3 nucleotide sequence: TGTGCCAGCAGCTCACATTCTAACTATGGCTACACCTTC. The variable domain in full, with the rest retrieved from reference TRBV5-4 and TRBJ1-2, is ETGVTQSPTHLIKTRGQQVTLRCSSQSGHNTVSWYQQALGQGPQFIFQYYREEENGRGNFPPRFSGLQFPNYSSELNVNALELDDSALYLCASSSHSNYGYTFGSGTRLTVV.

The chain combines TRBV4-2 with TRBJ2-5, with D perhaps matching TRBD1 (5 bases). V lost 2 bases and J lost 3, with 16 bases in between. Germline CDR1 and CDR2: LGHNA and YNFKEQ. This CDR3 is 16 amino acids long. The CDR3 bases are TGTGCCAGCAGCCAAAGGGGCGTGTCCCACAAAGAGACCCAGTACTTC. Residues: CASSQRGVSHKETQYF.

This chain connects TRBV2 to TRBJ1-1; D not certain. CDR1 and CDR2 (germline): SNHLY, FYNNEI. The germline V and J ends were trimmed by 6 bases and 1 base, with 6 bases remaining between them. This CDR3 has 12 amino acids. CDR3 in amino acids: CASRQQNTEAFF. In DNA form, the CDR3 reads TGTGCCAGCAGACAGCAGAACACTGAAGCTTTCTTT.

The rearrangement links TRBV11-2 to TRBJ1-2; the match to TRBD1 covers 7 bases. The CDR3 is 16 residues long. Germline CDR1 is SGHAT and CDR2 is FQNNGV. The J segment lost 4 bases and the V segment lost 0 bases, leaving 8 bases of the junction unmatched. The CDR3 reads CASSLDGTASSYGYTF. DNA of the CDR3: TGTGCCAGCAGCTTAGATGGGACAGCCTCAAGCTATGGCTACACCTTC.